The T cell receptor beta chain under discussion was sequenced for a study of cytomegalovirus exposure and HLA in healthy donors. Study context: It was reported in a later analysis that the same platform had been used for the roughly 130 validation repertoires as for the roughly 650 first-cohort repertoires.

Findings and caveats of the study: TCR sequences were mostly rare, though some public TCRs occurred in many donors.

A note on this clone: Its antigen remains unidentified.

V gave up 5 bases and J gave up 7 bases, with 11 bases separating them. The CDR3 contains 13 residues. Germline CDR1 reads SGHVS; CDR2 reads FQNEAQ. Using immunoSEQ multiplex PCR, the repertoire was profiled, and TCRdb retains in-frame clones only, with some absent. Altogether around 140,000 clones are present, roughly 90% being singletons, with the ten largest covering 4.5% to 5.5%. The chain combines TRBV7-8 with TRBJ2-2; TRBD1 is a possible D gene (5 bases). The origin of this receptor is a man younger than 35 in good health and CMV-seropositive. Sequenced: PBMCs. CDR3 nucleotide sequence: TGTGCCAGCAGCACACAGGCTTTCGGGGAGCTGTTTTTT. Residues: CASSTQAFGELFF.